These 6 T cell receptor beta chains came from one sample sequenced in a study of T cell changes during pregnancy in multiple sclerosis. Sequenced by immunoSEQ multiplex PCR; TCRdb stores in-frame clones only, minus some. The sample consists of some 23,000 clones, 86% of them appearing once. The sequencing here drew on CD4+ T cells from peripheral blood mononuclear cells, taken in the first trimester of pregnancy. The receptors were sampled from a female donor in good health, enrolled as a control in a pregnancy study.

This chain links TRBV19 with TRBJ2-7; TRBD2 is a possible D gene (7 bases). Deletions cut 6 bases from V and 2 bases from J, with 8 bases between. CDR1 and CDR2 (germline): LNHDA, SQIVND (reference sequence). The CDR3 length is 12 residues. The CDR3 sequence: CASRGGAYEQYF. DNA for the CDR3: TGTGCCAGTAGAGGGGGGGCCTACGAGCAGTACTTC. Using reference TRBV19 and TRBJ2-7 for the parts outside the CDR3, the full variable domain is DGGITQSPKYLFRKEGQNVTLSCEQNLNHDAMYWYRQDPGQGLRLIYYSQIVNDFQKGDIAEGYSVSREKKESFPLTVTSAQKNPTAFYLCASRGGAYEQYFGPGTRLTVT.

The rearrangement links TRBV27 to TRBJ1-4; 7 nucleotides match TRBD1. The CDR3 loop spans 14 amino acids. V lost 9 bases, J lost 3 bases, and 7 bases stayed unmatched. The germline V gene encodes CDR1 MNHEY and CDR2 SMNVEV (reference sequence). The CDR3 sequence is CASKQGSANEKLFF. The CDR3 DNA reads TGTGCCAGTAAACAGGGGAGTGCTAATGAAAAACTGTTTTTT.

The CDR3 loop reads CATSLGDINSPLHF. DNA of the CDR3: TGTGCCACCAGCCTAGGGGACATCAATTCACCCCTCCACTTT. This chain links TRBV15 with TRBJ1-6, with D maybe TRBD1 (6 bases). With 5 bases removed from V and 7 bases from J, the gap between germline ends came to 12 bases. Looked up from germline, CDR1 is LNHNV and CDR2 is YYDKDF (reference sequence). CDR3 length: 14 residues.

The CDR3 is CATSRGSFERNIQYF. In DNA, the CDR3 is TGTGCCACCAGCAGGGGTTCGTTTGAGAGGAACATTCAGTACTTC. The chain has TRBV15 and TRBJ2-4, with D unresolved. The germline V and J ends were trimmed by 3 bases and 7 bases, with 16 bases remaining between them. This CDR3 is built from 15 residues. The germline V gene encodes CDR1 LNHNV and CDR2 YYDKDF (reference sequence).

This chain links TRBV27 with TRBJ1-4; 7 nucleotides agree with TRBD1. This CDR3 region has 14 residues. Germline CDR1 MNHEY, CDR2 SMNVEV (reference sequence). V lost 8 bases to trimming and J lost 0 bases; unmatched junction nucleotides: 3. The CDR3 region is CASRGGPTNEKLFF. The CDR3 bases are TGTGCCAGCCGAGGGGGCCCAACTAATGAAAAACTGTTTTTT.

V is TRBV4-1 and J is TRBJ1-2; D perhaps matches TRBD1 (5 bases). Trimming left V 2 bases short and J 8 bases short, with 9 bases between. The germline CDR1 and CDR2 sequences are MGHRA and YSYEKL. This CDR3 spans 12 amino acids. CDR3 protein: CASSQTGGGYTF. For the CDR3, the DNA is TGCGCCAGCAGCCAAACGGGGGGAGGCTACACCTTC.